This T cell receptor beta chain was recovered during a study of blood T cell repertoires in COVID-19. Study-level information: Both acute and convalescent COVID-19 samples were obtained from the United States, Italy and Spain.

Under the authors' procedure: Amplification of reference gene primers provided the estimated nucleated cell counts. The table came from immunoSEQ multiplex PCR; TCRdb's copy has only in-frame clones and leaves some out. V and J calls and clone size are copied from that table; D and trimming were computed from the DNA. The sample lists about 150,000 clones, roughly 90% occurring once. V was trimmed by 5 bases and J by 2 bases, leaving 9 bases between them. The CDR3 contains 13 residues. Germline V gene sequence: CDR1 SNHLY, CDR2 FYNNEI. Cohorts were based on clinical histories the participants reported. What the recovered Cohort 3 donors had was two negative PCRs, clearance, or symptom resolution.

This sequence originates from a woman in her forties or fifties who had recovered from COVID-19. Input material: PBMCs or T cells enriched from blood (not recorded which). The rearrangement uses TRBV2 and TRBJ1-1; weak D call: TRBD1 (6 bases). CDR3 coding DNA: TGTGCCAGCAGTTGGACAGCCAACACTGAAGCTTTCTTT. This codes for CASSWTANTEAFF. The variable domain in full, completed from reference TRBV2 and TRBJ1-1, reads EPEVTQTPSHQVTQMGQEVILRCVPISNHLYFYWYRQILGQKVEFLVSFYNNEISEKSEIFDDQFSVERPDGSNFTLKIRSTKLEDSAMYFCASSWTANTEAFFGQGTRLTVV.